This TCR beta chain came from a study of blood T cell repertoires in COVID-19. Study in general: Researchers got acute and convalescent COVID-19 samples from the United States, Italy and Spain. The cDNA or gDNA used as material had been derived from T cells, B-cell-depleted T cells, or PBMCs.

TCRdb keeps only in-frame clones here, not all; method: immunoSEQ multiplex PCR. The sample lists 350,000 or so clones, approximately 88% occurring once. Patients at the Seattle site were enrolled during active infection and followed longitudinally. Material for sequencing was peripheral blood. This receptor was obtained from a woman aged 25-40 years with COVID-19, enrolled during active disease.

As DNA, the CDR3 is TGCGCCAGCAGCTTAGGACAAGGGGGCTCTGAAGCTTTCTTT. It encodes CASSLGQGGSEAFF. The V call is TRBV5-1, the J call TRBJ1-1; 7 bases are shared with TRBD1. The CDR3 consists of 14 residues. The germline V gene encodes CDR1 SGHRS and CDR2 YFSETQ. The trim removed 2 bases at V and 6 bases at J, leaving 7 bases unmatched. The entire variable domain, with the rest obtained from reference TRBV5-1 and TRBJ1-1, is as follows: KAGVTQTPRYLIKTRGQQVTLSCSPISGHRSVSWYQQTPGQGLQFLFEYFSETQRNKGNFPGRFSGRQFSNSRSEMNVSTLELGDSALYLCASSLGQGGSEAFFGQGTRLTVV.